A single sample is the source of the 12 T cell receptor beta chains below, sequenced in a study of blood T cells in healthy people across ages. Primers used in a second PCR of about 6 to 11 cycles were a sample-barcoded 5' primer and a J-beta primer mix. TCRdb used MiXCR to reprocess the 5' RACE reads, holding one entry per CDR3 protein. The repertoire consists of approximately 2,000,000 distinct CDR3 sequences, with roughly two fifths occurring once and the leading ten covering roughly 24%. Sequences were obtained from blood. The receptors stem from a human donor in good health.

The chain joins TRBV7-2 to TRBJ1-4; D possibly corresponds to TRBD1 (5 bases). V lost 6 bases and J 2 bases, leaving 10 bases between the germline ends. The CDR3 is 14 amino acids. From germline, CDR1 is SGHTA and CDR2 FQGNSA. The CDR3 DNA follows: TGTGCCAGCAGTGGGGGGAATACTAATGAAAAACTGTTTTTT. Protein product: CASSGGNTNEKLFF. The full variable domain, with the rest looked up from reference TRBV7-2 and TRBJ1-4, is GAGVSQSPSNKVTEKGKDVELRCDPISGHTALYWYRQSLGQGLEFLIYFQGNSAPDKSGLPSDRFSAERTGGSVSTLTIQRTQQEDSAVYLCASSGGNTNEKLFFGSGTQLSVL.

This clonotype was observed a handful of times. This sequence joins TRBV5-1 and TRBJ1-1; D might be TRBD1 (6 bases). The CDR3 has 15 amino acids. V gave up 0 bases and J gave up 3 bases, with 12 bases separating them. CDR1 SGHRS and CDR2 YFSETQ come from the germline V gene. Written as DNA, the CDR3 is TGCGCCAGCAGCTTGGTGGCAGGGGTGTACACTGAAGCTTTCTTT. This sequence encodes CASSLVAGVYTEAFF. Full variable domain (remainder filled in from reference TRBV5-1 and TRBJ1-1): KAGVTQTPRYLIKTRGQQVTLSCSPISGHRSVSWYQQTPGQGLQFLFEYFSETQRNKGNFPGRFSGRQFSNSRSEMNVSTLELGDSALYLCASSLVAGVYTEAFFGQGTRLTVV.

V usage is TRBV28 and J usage is TRBJ2-4; the match to TRBD1 covers 7 bases. The J call is doubtful: the DNA matches TRBJ2-7 better. Germline-derived CDR1 and CDR2 are MDHEN and SYDVKM. The CDR3 sequence is 17 residues long. The CDR3 loop reads CASSSPRANRGSGEQYF. In DNA, the CDR3 is TGTGCCAGCAGTTCCCCTCGGGCCAACAGGGGTTCTGGCGAGCAGTACTTC.

This clonotype was counted a single time. The V gene is TRBV5-8, the J gene TRBJ2-3; a possible D gene is TRBD1 (6 bases). V dropped 5 bases and J dropped 4 bases, with 11 bases sitting between them. This CDR3 has 13 residues. Germline CDR1 and CDR2: SGHTS and YDEGEE. CDR3 loop: CASRPWGPDTQYF. The CDR3 bases are TGTGCCAGCAGGCCCTGGGGGCCAGATACGCAGTATTTT.

This sequence joins TRBV20-1 and TRBJ2-3; D possibly corresponds to TRBD2 (5 bases). V lost 4 bases and J lost 14, with 16 bases in between. Germline values: CDR1 DFQATT, CDR2 SNEGSKA (reference sequence). This CDR3 comprises 11 residues. This CDR3 is CSAKSASRAYF. The CDR3 DNA reads TGCAGTGCTAAATCGGCCTCGAGGGCGTATTTT.

The chain links TRBV5-1 to TRBJ2-5; TRBD2 aligns across 9 bases. This CDR3 has 16 residues. After removal of 1 base from V and 5 bases from J, the junction contained 9 bases not matched to a gene. The germline V gene has CDR1 SGHRS and CDR2 YFSETQ. The CDR3 DNA follows: TGCGCCAGCAGCTTGCGACTAGCGGAGGTCGGGGAGACCCAGTACTTC. Translating it yields CASSLRLAEVGETQYF.

This rearrangement joins TRBV7-3 to TRBJ1-1; D gene uncertain. Germline CDR1 is SGHTA and CDR2 is FQGTGA. This CDR3 region has 13 residues. V was trimmed by 5 bases and J by 8 bases, leaving 15 bases between them. The CDR3 DNA reads TGTGCCAGCAGCCCCCAAGCGGCAGCCGAAGCTTTCTTT. Translation gives CASSPQAAAEAFF.

The rearrangement joins TRBV3-1 to TRBJ2-5, with 8 bases that match TRBD2. This CDR3 is built from 19 residues. Germline lookup yields CDR1 LGHDT and CDR2 YNNKEL (reference sequence). V shed 4 bases and J 4 bases; nucleotides not matched to a gene: 20. CDR3 loop: CASSREGIAGPLERETQYF. For the CDR3, the DNA is TGTGCCAGCAGCCGAGAGGGGATAGCGGGGCCCTTGGAAAGAGAGACCCAGTACTTC.

The J gene is TRBJ2-7, the V gene TRBV7-2; D might be TRBD1 (5 bases). This CDR3 contains 13 residues. Trimming removed 5 bases from V and 7 bases from J, with 15 bases in between. Germline-derived CDR1 and CDR2 are SGHTA and FQGNSA. DNA for the CDR3: TGTGCCAGCAGCCTTACAGGCGATCGGGAGCAGTACTTC. Protein: CASSLTGDREQYF.

The rearrangement uses TRBV27 and TRBJ1-2; D is possibly TRBD1 (5 bases). CDR1 is MNHEY, CDR2 SMNVEV, per germline (reference sequence). This CDR3 spans 12 amino acids. Trimming removed 10 bases from V and 1 base from J, with 10 bases in between. The CDR3 DNA sequence: TGTGCCACTATGGGGGGTAACTATGGCTACACCTTC. Protein product: CATMGGNYGYTF.

This clonotype was counted only a few times. This chain links TRBV6-1 with TRBJ1-1; 9 nucleotides line up with TRBD1. The CDR3 has 14 residues. The germline gives CDR1 MNHNS, CDR2 SASEGT. Unmatched junction bases numbered 1, after V lost 1 base and J lost 4 bases. The CDR3 spells CASSEGTGATEAFF. CDR3 bases: TGTGCCAGCAGTGAAGGGACAGGGGCCACTGAAGCTTTCTTT.

The rearrangement links TRBV6-2 or TRBV6-3 to TRBJ2-7, with a weak D call TRBD1 (6 bases). The DNA matches TRBJ2-5 better at its end, which makes the J call doubtful. This CDR3 comprises 15 residues. CDR1 and CDR2 from the germline V gene are MNHEY and SVGEGT. The CDR3: CASSRKSGAAETQYF. CDR3 sequence (DNA): TGTGCCAGCTCTCGGAAGTCAGGGGCAGCAGAGACCCAGTACTTC.